These 2 T cell receptor beta chains originate from one sample sequenced in a study of Ad26.COV2.S vaccination and SARS-CoV-2 variants. Treatment meaning: around 19 received Ad26.COV2.S at low or high dose, single or two shots; about 5 received placebo; per-sample allocation not given. Day 63 after the first injection of vaccine or placebo was the sampling time. TCRdb keeps only in-frame clones here, not all; method: immunoSEQ multiplex PCR. The data contain 360,000 or so clones, about 88% of them seen just once; the ten biggest clones take up 1.5% to 2%. Sequencing used peripheral blood, obtained in a trial of Ad26.COV2.S vaccine versus placebo. The receptors originated from a person aged 18-60 years who received the Ad26.COV2.S COVID-19 vaccine or a placebo.

This chain links TRBV19 with TRBJ1-2; 9 nucleotides line up with TRBD1. V gave up 4 bases and J gave up 2 bases; unmatched junction bases: 11. Germline V gene data show CDR1 as LNHDA and CDR2 as SQIVND (reference sequence). The CDR3 runs to 17 residues. The CDR3 loop reads CASSNRQGGKTNYGYTF. The DNA of the CDR3 is TGTGCCAGTAGTAACAGACAGGGGGGAAAAACAAACTATGGCTACACCTTC.

The chain carries TRBV28 and TRBJ1-1, with 9 bases fitting TRBD1. Germline trimming cut 11 bases from V and 3 bases from J; bases unmatched to any gene: 16. Germline V lookup: CDR1 MDHEN, CDR2 SYDVKM. The CDR3 is 16 amino acids. The CDR3 loop reads CASYAGGQGKYTEAFF. CDR3 nucleotide sequence: TGTGCCTCGTACGCGGGTGGACAGGGGAAGTACACTGAAGCTTTCTTT.